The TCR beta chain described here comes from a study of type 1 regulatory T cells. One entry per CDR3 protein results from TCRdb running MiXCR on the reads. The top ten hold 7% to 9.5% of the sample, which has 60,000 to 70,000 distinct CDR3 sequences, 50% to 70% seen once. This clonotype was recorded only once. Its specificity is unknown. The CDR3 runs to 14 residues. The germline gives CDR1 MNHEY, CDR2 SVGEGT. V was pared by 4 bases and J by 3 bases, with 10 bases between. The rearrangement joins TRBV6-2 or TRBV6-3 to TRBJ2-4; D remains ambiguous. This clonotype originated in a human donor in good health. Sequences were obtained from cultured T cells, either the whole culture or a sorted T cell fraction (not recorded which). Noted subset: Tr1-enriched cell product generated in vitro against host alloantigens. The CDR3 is CASSSWSLKNIQYF. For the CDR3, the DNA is TGTGCCAGCAGTTCGTGGAGCCTCAAAAACATTCAGTACTTC.